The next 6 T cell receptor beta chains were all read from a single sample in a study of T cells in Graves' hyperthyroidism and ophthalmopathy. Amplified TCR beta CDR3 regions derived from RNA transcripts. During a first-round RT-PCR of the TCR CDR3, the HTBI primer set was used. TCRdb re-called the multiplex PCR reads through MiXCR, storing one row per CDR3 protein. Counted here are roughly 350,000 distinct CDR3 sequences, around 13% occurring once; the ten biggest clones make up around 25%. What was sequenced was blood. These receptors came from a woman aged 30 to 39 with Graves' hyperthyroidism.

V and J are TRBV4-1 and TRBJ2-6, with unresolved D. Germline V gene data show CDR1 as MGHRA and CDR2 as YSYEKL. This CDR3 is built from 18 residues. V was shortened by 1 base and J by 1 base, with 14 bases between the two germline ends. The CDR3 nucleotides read TGCGCCAGCAGCCAAGGCCTGCGCCGACCATCTGGGGCCAACGTCCTGACTTTC. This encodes CASSQGLRRPSGANVLTF.

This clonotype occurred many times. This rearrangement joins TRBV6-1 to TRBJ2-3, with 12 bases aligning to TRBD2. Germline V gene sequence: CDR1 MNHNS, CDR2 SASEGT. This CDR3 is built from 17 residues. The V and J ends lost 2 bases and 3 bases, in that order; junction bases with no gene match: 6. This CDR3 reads CASSEWRLAGETDTQYF. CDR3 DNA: TGTGCCAGCAGTGAATGGAGACTAGCGGGAGAAACAGATACGCAGTATTTT.

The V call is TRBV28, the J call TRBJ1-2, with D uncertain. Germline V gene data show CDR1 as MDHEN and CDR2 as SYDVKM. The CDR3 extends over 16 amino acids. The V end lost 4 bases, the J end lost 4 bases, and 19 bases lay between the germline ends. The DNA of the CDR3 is TGTGCCAGCAGTTCCCCCCCTGAAGGGAAGGGCTATGGCTACACCTTC. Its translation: CASSSPPEGKGYGYTF.

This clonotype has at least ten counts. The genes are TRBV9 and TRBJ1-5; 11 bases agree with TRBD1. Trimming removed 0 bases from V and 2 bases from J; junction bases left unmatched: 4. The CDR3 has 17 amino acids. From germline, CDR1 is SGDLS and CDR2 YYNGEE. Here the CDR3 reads CASSVGTGGRGNQPQHF. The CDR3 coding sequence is TGTGCCAGCAGCGTAGGGACAGGGGGCCGTGGCAATCAGCCCCAGCATTTT.

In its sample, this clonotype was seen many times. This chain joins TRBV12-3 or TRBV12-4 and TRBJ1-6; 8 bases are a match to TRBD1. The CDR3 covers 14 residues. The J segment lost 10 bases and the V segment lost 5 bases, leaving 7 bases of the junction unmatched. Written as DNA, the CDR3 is TGTGCCAGCAGTAGACCCCCAGGGGGCTCACCCCTCCACTTT. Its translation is CASSRPPGGSPLHF.

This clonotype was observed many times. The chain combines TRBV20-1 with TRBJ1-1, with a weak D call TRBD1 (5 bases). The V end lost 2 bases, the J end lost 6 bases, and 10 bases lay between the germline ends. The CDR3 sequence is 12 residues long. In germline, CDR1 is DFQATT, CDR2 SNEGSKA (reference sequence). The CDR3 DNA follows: TGCAGTGCTAGACAGGGTTGGGCTGAAGCTTTCTTT. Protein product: CSARQGWAEAFF.